This T cell receptor (beta chain) was sequenced in a study of T cell repertoires in cytomegalovirus infection. Study background: In the study, CMV epitopes included recently identified HLA-C-restricted and well-studied HLA-B-restricted ones. A matching HLA type, together with CMV infection, was signaled by public TCR beta signatures.

Worth noting for this clonotype: Its antigen is unknown.

TCRdb independently ran MiXCR on the reads; one entry per CDR3 protein. This table holds about 920,000 distinct CDR3 sequences, approximately 31% found once. The CDR3 sequence is 15 residues long. Germline V gives CDR1 SEHNR, CDR2 FQNEAQ (reference sequence). Trimming removed 0 bases at V and 3 bases at J, with 9 bases between. Study-wide results and limits: Accumulated public TCR beta family frequency recognized individuals carrying CMV together with the relevant HLA. HLA-C-restricted CMV clonotypes gave the most frequent clonotype in two of eight donors.

This TCR came from a human donor in good health (CMV status not recorded). Some clones in this sample may be carry-over from other donors' samples. The specimen comprised cultured CD8+ T cells from PBMCs, sampled from culture after CMV antigen stimulation. The V gene is TRBV7-9, the J gene TRBJ1-5, with D possibly being TRBD1 (6 bases). The chain's CDR3 is CASSLAGQINQPQHF. CDR3 bases: TGTGCCAGCAGCTTAGCCGGACAGATCAATCAGCCCCAGCATTTT.